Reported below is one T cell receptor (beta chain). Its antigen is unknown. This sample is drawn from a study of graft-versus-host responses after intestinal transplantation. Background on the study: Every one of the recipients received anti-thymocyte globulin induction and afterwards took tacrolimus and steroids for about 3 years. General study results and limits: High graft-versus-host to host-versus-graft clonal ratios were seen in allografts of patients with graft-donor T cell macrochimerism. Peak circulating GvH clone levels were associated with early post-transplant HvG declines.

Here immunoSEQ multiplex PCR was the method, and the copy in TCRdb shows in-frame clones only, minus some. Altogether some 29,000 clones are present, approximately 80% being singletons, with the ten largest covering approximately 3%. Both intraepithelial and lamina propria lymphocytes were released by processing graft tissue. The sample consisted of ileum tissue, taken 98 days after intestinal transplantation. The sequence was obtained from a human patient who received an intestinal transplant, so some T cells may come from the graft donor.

This CDR3 reads CASSVSGGQWNEQFF. The CDR3 region has the DNA TGTGCCAGCAGCGTTTCCGGAGGGCAGTGGAATGAGCAGTTCTTC. V gene TRBV9 combines with J gene TRBJ2-1; the D gene is possibly TRBD2 (6 bases). Germline V lookup: CDR1 SGDLS, CDR2 YYNGEE. Between the trimmed V and J ends, which lost 2 bases and 7 bases, there was a span of 16 bases. The CDR3 is 15 residues long.